The T cell receptor (beta chain) described here comes from a study of identical twins. This clonotype was recorded a few times. MiXCR was run by TCRdb on the 5' RACE reads, yielding one entry per CDR3 protein. Among some 190,000 distinct CDR3 sequences listed, 15% were seen once. The CDR3 loop spans 14 amino acids. The same specimen was also included in a second study, on T cells expressing NK-cell markers. That study reports: NKG2C+ dominant clonotype frequencies in six or seven donors were roughly 1.0-7.5% of CD8+ T cells.

The chain has TRBV21-1 and TRBJ2-7; the table's D call, TRBD1, was not checked against the DNA. TRBV21-1 is a pseudogene segment. The sequence was obtained from a woman aged 18-29 years in good health. Sequenced sample: CD8+ T cells sorted from blood. CDR3 protein: CASSGGEEGYEQYF. In DNA form, the CDR3 reads TGTGCCAGCAGCGGGGGGGAAGAGGGCTACGAGCAGTACTTC.